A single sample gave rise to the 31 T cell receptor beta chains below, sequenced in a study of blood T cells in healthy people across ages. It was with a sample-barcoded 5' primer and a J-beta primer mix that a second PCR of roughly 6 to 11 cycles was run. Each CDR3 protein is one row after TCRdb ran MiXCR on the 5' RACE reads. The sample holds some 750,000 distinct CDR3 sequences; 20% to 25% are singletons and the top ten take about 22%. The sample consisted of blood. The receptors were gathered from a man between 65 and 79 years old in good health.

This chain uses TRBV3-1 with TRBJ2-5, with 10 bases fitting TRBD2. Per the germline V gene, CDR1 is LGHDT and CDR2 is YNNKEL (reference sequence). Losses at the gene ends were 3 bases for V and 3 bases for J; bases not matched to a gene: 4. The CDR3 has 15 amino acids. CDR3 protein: CASSHGTSAKETQYF. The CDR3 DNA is TGTGCCAGCAGCCATGGGACTAGCGCAAAAGAGACCCAGTACTTC.

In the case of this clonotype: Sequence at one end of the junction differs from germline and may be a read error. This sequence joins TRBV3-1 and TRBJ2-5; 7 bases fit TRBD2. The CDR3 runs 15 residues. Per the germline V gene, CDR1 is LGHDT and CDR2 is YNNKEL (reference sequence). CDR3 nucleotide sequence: TGTGCCAGCAGCCAAGGAGGACTAGTGCAAGAGACCCAGTACTTT. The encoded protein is CASSQGGLVQETQYF.

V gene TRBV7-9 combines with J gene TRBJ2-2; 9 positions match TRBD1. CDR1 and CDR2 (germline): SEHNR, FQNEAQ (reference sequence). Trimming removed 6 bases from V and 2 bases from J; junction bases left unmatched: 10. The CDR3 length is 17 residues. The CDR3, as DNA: TGTGCCAGCAGTTTAAGGACAGGGGCCGATAACACCGGGGAGCTGTTTTTT. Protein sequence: CASSLRTGADNTGELFF.

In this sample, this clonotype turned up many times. Written as DNA, the CDR3 is TGTGCTCGGACCAAAGAGACCCAGTACTTC. Amino acid sequence: CARTKETQYF. The V gene is TRBV2, the J gene TRBJ2-5; D gene unclear. The CDR3 runs to 10 residues. CDR1 SNHLY and CDR2 FYNNEI come from the germline V gene. The full variable domain, rest sourced from reference TRBV2 and TRBJ2-5, is EPEVTQTPSHQVTQMGQEVILRCVPISNHLYFYWYRQILGQKVEFLVSFYNNEISEKSEIFDDQFSVERPDGSNFTLKIRSTKLEDSAMYFCARTKETQYFGPGTRLLVL.

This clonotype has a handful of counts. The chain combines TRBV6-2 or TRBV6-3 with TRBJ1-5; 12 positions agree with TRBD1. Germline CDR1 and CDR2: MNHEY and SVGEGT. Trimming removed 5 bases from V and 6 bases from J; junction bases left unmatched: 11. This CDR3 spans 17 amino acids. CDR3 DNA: TGTGCCAGCAGTCCCGGGACAGGGGGCACTTCGGGTCAGCCCCAGCATTTT. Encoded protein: CASSPGTGGTSGQPQHF.

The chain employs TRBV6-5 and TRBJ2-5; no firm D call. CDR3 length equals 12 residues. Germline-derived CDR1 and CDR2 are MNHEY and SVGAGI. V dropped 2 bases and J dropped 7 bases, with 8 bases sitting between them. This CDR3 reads CASSYDGWTQYF. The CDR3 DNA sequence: TGTGCCAGCAGTTACGACGGTTGGACCCAGTACTTC.

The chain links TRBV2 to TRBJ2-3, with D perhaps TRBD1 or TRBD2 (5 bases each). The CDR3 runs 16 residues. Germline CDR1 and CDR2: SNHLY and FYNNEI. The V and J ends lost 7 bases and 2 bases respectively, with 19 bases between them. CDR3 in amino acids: CASKTGPLRTTDTQYF. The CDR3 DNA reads TGTGCCAGCAAGACGGGGCCGCTCCGTACCACAGATACGCAGTATTTT.

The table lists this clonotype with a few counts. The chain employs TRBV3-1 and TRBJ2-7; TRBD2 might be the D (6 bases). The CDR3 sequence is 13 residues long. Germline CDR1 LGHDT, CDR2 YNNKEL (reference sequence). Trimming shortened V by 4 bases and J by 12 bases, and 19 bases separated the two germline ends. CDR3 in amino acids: CASSLTRDFSPYF. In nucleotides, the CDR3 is TGTGCCAGCAGCCTTACGCGGGACTTCAGCCCGTACTTC.

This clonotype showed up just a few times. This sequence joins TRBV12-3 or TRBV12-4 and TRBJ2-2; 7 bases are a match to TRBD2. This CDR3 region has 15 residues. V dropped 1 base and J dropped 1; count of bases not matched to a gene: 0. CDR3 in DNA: TGTGCCAGCAGTTTAGGCGGGGGGAACACCGGGGAGCTGTTTTTT. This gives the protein CASSLGGGNTGELFF.

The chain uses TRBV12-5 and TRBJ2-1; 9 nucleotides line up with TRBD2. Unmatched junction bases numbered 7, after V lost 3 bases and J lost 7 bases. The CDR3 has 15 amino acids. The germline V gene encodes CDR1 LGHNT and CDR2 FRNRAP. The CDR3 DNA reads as TGTGCTAGTGGTTTAAGGACTAGCGCGTTGAATGAGCAGTTCTTC. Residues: CASGLRTSALNEQFF.

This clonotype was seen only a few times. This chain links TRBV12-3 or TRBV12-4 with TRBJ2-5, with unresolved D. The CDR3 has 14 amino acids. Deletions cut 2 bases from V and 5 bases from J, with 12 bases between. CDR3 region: CASSLPDGRETQYF. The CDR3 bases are TGTGCCAGCAGTTTACCCGACGGTCGGGAGACCCAGTACTTC.

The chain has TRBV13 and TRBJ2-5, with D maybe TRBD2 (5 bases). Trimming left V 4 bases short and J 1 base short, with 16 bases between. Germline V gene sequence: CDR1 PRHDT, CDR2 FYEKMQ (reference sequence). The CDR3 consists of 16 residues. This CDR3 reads CASSSIGSDFQETQYF. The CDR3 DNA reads TGTGCCAGCAGCTCAATCGGTTCGGACTTCCAAGAGACCCAGTACTTC.

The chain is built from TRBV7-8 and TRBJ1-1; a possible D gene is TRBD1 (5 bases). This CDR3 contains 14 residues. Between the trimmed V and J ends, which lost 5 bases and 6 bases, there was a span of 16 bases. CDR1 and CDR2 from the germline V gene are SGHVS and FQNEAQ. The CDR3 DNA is TGTGCCAGCAGCCGAGACCCAGGGAAGTCTGAAGCTTTCTTT. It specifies CASSRDPGKSEAFF.

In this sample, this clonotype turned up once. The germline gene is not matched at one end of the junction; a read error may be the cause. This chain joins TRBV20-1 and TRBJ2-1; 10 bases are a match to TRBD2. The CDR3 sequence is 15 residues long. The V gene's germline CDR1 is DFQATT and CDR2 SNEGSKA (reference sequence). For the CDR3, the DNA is TGCAGTGCTAGAGTGGGAGCGGGGGGGCACAATGCGCAGTTCTTC. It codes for CSARVGAGGHNAQFF.

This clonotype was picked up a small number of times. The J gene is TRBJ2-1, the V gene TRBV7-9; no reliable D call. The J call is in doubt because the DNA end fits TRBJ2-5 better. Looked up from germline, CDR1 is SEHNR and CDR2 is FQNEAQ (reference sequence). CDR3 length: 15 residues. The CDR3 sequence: CASSLEGRIQETQYF. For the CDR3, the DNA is TGTGCCAGCAGCTTAGAAGGACGGATCCAAGAGACCCAGTACTTC.

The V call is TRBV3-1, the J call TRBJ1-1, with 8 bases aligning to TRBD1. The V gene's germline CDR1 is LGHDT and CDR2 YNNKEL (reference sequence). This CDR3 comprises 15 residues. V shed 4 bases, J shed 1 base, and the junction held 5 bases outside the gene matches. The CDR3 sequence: CASSLIGTGNTEAFF. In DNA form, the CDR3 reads TGTGCCAGCAGCCTGATCGGGACAGGGAACACTGAAGCTTTCTTT.

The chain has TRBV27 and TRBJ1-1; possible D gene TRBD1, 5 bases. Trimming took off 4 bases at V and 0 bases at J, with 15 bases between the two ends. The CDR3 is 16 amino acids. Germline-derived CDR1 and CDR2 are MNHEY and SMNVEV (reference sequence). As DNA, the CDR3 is TGTGCCAGCAGTTCCCCGGCTGGGGCCCTGAACACTGAAGCTTTCTTT. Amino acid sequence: CASSSPAGALNTEAFF.

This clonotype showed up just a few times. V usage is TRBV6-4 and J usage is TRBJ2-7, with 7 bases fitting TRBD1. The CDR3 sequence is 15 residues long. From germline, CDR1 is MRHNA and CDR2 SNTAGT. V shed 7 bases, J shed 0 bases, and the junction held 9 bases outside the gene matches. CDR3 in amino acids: CASTGIRDSSYEQYF. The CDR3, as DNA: TGTGCCAGCACCGGAATCCGGGACAGCTCCTACGAGCAGTACTTC.

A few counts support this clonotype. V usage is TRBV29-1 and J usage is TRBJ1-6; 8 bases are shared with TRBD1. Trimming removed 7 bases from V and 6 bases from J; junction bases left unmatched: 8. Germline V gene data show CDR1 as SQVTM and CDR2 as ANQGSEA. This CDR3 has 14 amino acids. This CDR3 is CSARGTGFNSPLHF. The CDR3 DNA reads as TGCAGCGCCCGAGGGACAGGATTTAATTCACCCCTCCACTTT.

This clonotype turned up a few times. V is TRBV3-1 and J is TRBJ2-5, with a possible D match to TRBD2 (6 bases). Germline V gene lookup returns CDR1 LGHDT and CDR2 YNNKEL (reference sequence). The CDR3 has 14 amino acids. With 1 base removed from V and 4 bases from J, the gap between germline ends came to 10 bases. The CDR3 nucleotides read TGTGCCAGCAGCCAAGTTCTCGGGAGAGAGACCCAGTACTTC. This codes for CASSQVLGRETQYF.

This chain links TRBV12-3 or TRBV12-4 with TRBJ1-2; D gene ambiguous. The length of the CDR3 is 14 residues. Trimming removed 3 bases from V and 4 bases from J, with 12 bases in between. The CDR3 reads CASSFGLTGYGYTF. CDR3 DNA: TGTGCCAGCAGTTTTGGACTAACGGGCTATGGCTACACCTTC.

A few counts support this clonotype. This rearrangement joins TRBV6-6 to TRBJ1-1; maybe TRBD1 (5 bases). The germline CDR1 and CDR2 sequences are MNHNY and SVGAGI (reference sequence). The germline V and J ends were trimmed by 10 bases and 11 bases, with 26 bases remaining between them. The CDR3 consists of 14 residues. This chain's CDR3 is CATTRTRAQEWAFF. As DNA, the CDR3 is TGTGCCACCACCCGAACCAGGGCCCAGGAGTGGGCTTTCTTT.

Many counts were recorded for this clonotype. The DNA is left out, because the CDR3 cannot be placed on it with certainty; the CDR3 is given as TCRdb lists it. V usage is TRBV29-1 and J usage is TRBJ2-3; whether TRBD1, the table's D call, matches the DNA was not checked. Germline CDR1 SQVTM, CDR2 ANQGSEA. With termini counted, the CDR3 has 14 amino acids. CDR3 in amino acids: CSVFGPGGTDTQYF.

CDR3 sequence: CASSLVRGHLGSYEQYF. The CDR3 DNA reads TGTGCCAGCAGCTTAGTCAGGGGGCATCTGGGTTCCTACGAGCAGTACTTC. The chain recombines TRBV11-2 with TRBJ2-7; TRBD1 aligns across 8 bases. This CDR3 comprises 17 residues. From germline, CDR1 is SGHAT and CDR2 FQNNGV. With 1 base clipped from V and 1 base from J, the junction kept 9 bases outside the gene matches.

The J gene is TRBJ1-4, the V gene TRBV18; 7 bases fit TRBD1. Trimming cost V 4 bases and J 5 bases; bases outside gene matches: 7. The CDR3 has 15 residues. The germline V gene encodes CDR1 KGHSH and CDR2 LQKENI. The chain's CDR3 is CASSRTGTANEKLFF. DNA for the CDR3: TGTGCCAGCTCACGTACCGGGACAGCAAATGAAAAACTGTTTTTT.

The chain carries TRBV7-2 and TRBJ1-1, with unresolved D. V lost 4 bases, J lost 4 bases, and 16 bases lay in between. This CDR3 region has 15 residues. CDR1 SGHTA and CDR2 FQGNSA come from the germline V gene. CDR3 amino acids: CASSWIINEGTEAFF. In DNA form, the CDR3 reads TGTGCCAGCAGCTGGATTATCAATGAAGGCACTGAAGCTTTCTTT.

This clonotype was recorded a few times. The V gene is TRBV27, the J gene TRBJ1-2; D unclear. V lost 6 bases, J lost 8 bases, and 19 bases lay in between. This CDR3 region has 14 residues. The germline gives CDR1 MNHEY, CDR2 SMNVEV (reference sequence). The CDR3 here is CASSRSIAAGGYTF. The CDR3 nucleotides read TGTGCCAGCAGCCGAAGCATTGCGGCTGGCGGCTACACCTTC.

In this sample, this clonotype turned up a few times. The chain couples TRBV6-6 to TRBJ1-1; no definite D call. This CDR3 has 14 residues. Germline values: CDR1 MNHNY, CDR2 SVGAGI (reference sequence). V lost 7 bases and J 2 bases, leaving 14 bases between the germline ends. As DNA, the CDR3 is TGTGCCAGCACAAGGGCACTGTCTAACACTGAAGCTTTCTTT. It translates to CASTRALSNTEAFF.

The CDR3 nucleotides read TGTGCCAGCAGCAATAGCATCGGACAGAGGGGAGAGACCCAGTACTTC. This gives the protein CASSNSIGQRGETQYF. The genes are TRBV7-9 and TRBJ2-5; a weak D match, TRBD1 (6 bases). In germline, CDR1 is SEHNR, CDR2 FQNEAQ (reference sequence). The V and J ends lost 5 bases and 4 bases respectively, with 20 bases between them. The CDR3 is 16 residues long.

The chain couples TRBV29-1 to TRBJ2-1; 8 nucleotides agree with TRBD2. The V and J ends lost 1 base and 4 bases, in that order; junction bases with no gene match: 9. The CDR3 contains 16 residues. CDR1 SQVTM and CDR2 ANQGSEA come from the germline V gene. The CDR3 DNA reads TGCAGCGTTGAAGGGGGGGCTAGCGGGCTATACAATGAGCAGTTCTTC. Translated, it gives CSVEGGASGLYNEQFF.

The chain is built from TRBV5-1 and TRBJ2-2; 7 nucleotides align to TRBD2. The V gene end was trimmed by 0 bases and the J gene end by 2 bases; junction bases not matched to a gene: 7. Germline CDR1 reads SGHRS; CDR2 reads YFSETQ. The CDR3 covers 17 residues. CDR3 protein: CASSLAKGEGNTGELFF. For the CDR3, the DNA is TGCGCCAGCAGCTTGGCCAAAGGGGAGGGAAACACCGGGGAGCTGTTTTTT.